This section outlines one TCR beta chain sequence together with its context. Compared with the rest of its sample, this clonotype is medium-sized (0.01 to 0.1%). Its antigen specificity is not known. Per-base quality was not reported, and no clone a single base away is much larger than it. The sample is drawn from a study of spatial heterogeneity in lung cancer (dated by TCRdb to the late 2010s). A note on the overall study: Beta-chain transcripts were consistently detected in greater numbers than alpha-chain transcripts, which likely reflected higher beta-chain transcript abundance. In the raw uncorrected reads, each unique combination of TCR and UMI appeared more than ten times on average. At surgery, both alpha and beta chains were TCR-sequenced in over 200 tumor regions, about 64 matched nontumor lung samples and over 50 PBMC samples. The study quantitatively compared TCR alpha and beta repertoires across multiple tumor regions, matched nontumor lung and blood in non-small cell lung cancer. Nonsynonymous mutation counts, determined by whole-exome sequencing of tumor tissue, were related to features of the TCR repertoire.

The library was made by 5' RACE. The listed sequencing device is NextSeq 500. The TCR library protocol attached a unique molecular identifier to each TCR cDNA molecule to allow correction of PCR and sequencing errors. The study's processing was this. TCR identification, UMI-based error correction and CDR3 extraction were performed with Decombinator tools. Expanded TCRs were defined as those above a frequency of 2 per 1,000, corresponding to the top 1% of the tumor frequency distribution. Rényi diversity was computed with the R vegan package after subsampling each repertoire 100 times to 5,000 TCRs. CDR3 similarity networks were built from amino acid triplet string-kernel similarity, with CDR3s being connected when pairwise similarity was above 0.82. TCRdb itself trimmed the public reads at Q25 with fastp, ran MiXCR and retained productive beta chains. CDR3 protein duplicates are merged, each entry listing the most common genes and DNA. The V and J calls and clone size come from TCRdb's table, not from the authors' own analysis. Here the sample has about 2,900 distinct CDR3 sequences; about a sixth occur a single time. The top ten constitute 20% to 30% of the sample.

The CDR3, cysteine through phenylalanine, is 14 amino acids long. The CDR3 DNA has 42 bases and is translated from base 1. At the junction V is shortened by 0 bases and J by 5 bases, with 11 bases in between. Sequences SGHTA (CDR1) and FQGNSA (CDR2) are obtained from the germline V gene. The time point label corresponds to: sample taken at primary tumor resection. The donors were approximately 70 patients from the lung TRACERx cohort who had early-stage, untreated non-small cell lung cancer. TCR sequencing used whole RNA extracted from tumor and nontumor lung tissue, or from cryopreserved PBMC samples, without cell sorting. Patients were selected for TCR sequencing only if sufficient RNA was available from at least two tumor regions. Before selection, tumor and adjacent nontumor lung specimens were reviewed by a lung pathologist. Overall study outcomes, separate from this receptor: Confirming at a functional level the hypothesis that regional TCRs recognize regional mutations was considered to require additional single-cell paired TCR alpha and beta sequencing.

The sample was normal lung tissue next to the tumor, taken at surgery. The chain was built from TRBV7-2 and TRBJ2-7, with the D gene not clear enough to name. The receptor was isolated from a female donor with early-stage non-small cell lung cancer. The CDR3 reads as follows: CASSLALSPNEQYF. The nucleotides read TGTGCCAGCAGCTTAGCGCTTTCACCGAACGAGCAGTACTTC.